Sequencing of this T cell receptor beta chain was carried out in a study of response to subunit inactivated influenza vaccine. TCRdb redid the calling of the RT-PCR reads with MiXCR, one entry per CDR3 protein. The sample includes about 480,000 distinct CDR3 sequences, approximately 13% of them seen just once. There are 13 residues in the CDR3. The ends lost 8 bases at V and 7 bases at J; junction bases unmatched: 7. This specimen consisted of PBMCs from blood, obtained roughly 46 days after vaccination. This chain connects TRBV12-3 or TRBV12-4 to TRBJ2-1; 8 nucleotides match TRBD2. This clonotype originated in a man between 50 and 59 years old who received an inactivated influenza vaccine. In DNA, the CDR3 is TGTGCCAGCCAAGCGGGGGCCATTAATGAGCAGTTCTTC. As protein: CASQAGAINEQFF.